This is a list of T cell receptor beta chains from one sample in a study of cytomegalovirus exposure and HLA in healthy donors. Only in-frame clones appear in the TCRdb table, and some are missing; sequencing was by immunoSEQ multiplex PCR. This listing includes about 200,000 clones. Sequencing was done on a sample of PBMCs. The receptor set was obtained from a man aged 30-40 years in good health and CMV-seronegative. Both conserved end residues are part of each CDR3. The order of the fields is V gene, D gene, J gene, CDR3 length, CDR3 DNA, CDR3 protein. A D gene is named only where the DNA matches it firmly.

TRBV19	.	TRBJ1-3	14	TGTGCCAGTACTTTACAGGGCTCTGGAAACACCATATATTTT	CASTLQGSGNTIYF
TRBV18	.	TRBJ2-1	13	TGTGCCAGCTCACCCAGGGTCGGAAATGAGCAGTTCTTC	CASSPRVGNEQFF
TRBV27	.	TRBJ2-1	15	TGTGCCAGCAGTTTAAGAGGACTCGGGTACAATGAGCAGTTCTTC	CASSLRGLGYNEQFF
TRBV7-8	.	TRBJ2-6	16	TGTGCCAGCAGCCCCTTAGAGGTATTTGGGGCCAACGTCCTGACTTTC	CASSPLEVFGANVLTF
TRBV5-1	.	TRBJ2-5	15	TGCGCCAGCAGCCTGATACAGGGTTGGAGCGAGACCCAGTACTTC	CASSLIQGWSETQYF
TRBV2	.	TRBJ2-7	12	TGTGCCAGCAGCCCAACACAGGGGAGGTGGGGGTTC	CASSPTQGRWGF
TRBV18	TRBD1	TRBJ2-7	16	TGTGCCAGCTCACTAAGAACACCGGGACAGGGCGGCGAGCAGTACTTC	CASSLRTPGQGGEQYF
TRBV19	.	TRBJ1-2	14	TGTGCCAGTACTCGACCGGGGGGTGTCTTTGGCTACACCTTC	CASTRPGGVFGYTF
TRBV2	.	TRBJ1-1	15	TGTGCCAGCAGTCCGGACAGACGCATGAACACTGAAGCTTTCTTT	CASSPDRRMNTEAFF
TRBV6-1	TRBD1	TRBJ2-1	15	TGTGCCAGCAGTGAAGCTTGGGACAGTTACAATGAGCAGTTCTTC	CASSEAWDSYNEQFF
TRBV5-1	.	TRBJ2-3	14	TGCGCCAGCAGCTTGGAGGGGCGGACAGATGCGCAGTATTTT	CASSLEGRTDAQYF
TRBV2	TRBD1	TRBJ2-7	14	TGTGCCAGCAGTGTCCGACAGGGGTCCCACGAGCAGTACTTC	CASSVRQGSHEQYF
TRBV7-2	.	TRBJ1-1	15	TGTGCCAGCAGCTTAGAGAAGGGGCCGTTTACTGAAGCTTTCTTT	CASSLEKGPFTEAFF
TRBV11-3	TRBD1	TRBJ2-1	15	TGTGCCAGCAGCTTCGGACAGGGGTCCCACAATGAGCAGTTCTTC	CASSFGQGSHNEQFF
TRBV7-2	TRBD1	TRBJ1-1	16	TGTGCCAGCAGACCCGCCACCGGGACAGGGGGCGCTGAAGCTTTCTTT	CASRPATGTGGAEAFF
TRBV7-2	.	TRBJ2-5	14	TGTGCCAGCAGCTTAGCCCCCGGCCAAGAGACCCAGTACTTC	CASSLAPGQETQYF
TRBV5-8	.	TRBJ2-3	15	TGTGCCAGCAGCTTTGAAGGGGCTAGCACAGATACGCAGTATTTT	CASSFEGASTDTQYF
TRBV19	TRBD1	TRBJ2-5	15	TGTGCCAGTAGTTTTGGGACAGGGAATTTTGAGACCCAGTACTTC	CASSFGTGNFETQYF
TRBV5-4	TRBD1	TRBJ1-1	15	TGTGCCAGCAGCTTGGAGAGCACAGGGGGAATGGAAGCTTTCTTT	CASSLESTGGMEAFF
TRBV5-1	.	TRBJ2-5	15	TGCGCCAGCAGCGTATCACAGGGATCGTGGGAGACCCAGTACTTC	CASSVSQGSWETQYF